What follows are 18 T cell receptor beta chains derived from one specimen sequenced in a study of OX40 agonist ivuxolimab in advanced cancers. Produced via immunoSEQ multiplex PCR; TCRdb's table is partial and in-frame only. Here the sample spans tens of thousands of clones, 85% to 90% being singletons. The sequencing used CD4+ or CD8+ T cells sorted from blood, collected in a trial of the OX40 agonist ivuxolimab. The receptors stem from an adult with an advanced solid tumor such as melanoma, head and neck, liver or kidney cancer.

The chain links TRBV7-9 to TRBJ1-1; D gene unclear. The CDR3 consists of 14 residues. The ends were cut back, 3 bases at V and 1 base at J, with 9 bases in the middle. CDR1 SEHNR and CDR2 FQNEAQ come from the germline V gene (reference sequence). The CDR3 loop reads CASSFGTTNTEAFF. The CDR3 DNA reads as TGTGCCAGCAGCTTTGGAACAACGAACACTGAAGCTTTCTTT.

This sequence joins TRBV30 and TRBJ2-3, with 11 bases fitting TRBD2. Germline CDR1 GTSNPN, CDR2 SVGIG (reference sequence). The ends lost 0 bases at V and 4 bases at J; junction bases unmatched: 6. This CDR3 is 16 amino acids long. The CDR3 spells CAWSVSSGGIADTQYF. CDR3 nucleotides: TGTGCCTGGAGTGTCTCTAGCGGGGGGATTGCAGATACGCAGTATTTT.

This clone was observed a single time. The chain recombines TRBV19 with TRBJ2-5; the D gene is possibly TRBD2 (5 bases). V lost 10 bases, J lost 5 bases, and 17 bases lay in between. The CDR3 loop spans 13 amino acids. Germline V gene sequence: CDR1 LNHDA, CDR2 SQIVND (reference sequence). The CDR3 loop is CATSRRRWETQYF. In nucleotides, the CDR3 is TGTGCCACCTCAAGGCGGAGGTGGGAGACCCAGTACTTC.

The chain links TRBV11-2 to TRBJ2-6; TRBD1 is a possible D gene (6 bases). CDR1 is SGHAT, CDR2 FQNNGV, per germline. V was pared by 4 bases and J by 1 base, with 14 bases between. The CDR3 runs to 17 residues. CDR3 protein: CASSSGAQGSGANVLTF. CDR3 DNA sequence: TGTGCCAGCAGCTCCGGAGCTCAGGGGTCTGGGGCCAACGTCCTGACTTTC.

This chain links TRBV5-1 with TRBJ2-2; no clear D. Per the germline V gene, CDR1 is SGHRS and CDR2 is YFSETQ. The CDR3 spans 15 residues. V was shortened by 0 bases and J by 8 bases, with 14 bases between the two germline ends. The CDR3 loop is CASSLAGLGRGELFF. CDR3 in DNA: TGCGCCAGCAGCTTGGCAGGCCTAGGTAGAGGGGAGCTGTTTTTT.

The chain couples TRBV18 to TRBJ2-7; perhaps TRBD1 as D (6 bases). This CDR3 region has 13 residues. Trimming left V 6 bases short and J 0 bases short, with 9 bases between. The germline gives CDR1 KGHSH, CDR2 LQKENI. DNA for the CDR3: TGTGCCAGCTCCCGACAGGACTCCTACGAGCAGTACTTC. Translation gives CASSRQDSYEQYF.

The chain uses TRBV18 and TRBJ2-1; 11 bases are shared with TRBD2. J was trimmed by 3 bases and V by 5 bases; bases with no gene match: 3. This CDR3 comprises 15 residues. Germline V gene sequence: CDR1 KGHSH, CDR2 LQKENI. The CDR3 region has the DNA TGTGCCAGCTCAGCGACTAGCGGGAACTACAATGAGCAGTTCTTC. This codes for CASSATSGNYNEQFF.

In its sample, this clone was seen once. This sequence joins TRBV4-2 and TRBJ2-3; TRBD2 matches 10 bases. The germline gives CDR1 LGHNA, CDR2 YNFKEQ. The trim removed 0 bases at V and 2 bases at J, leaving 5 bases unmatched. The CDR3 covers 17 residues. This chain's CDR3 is CASSQEGTSDNTDTQYF. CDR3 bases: TGTGCCAGCAGCCAAGAAGGGACTAGCGATAACACAGATACGCAGTATTTT.

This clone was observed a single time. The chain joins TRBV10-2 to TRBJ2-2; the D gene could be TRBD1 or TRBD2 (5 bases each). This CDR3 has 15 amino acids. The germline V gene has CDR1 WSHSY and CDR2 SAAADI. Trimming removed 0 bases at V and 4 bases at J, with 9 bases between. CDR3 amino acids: CASSESKGSTGELFF. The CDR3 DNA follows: TGCGCCAGCAGTGAGTCGAAGGGGAGCACCGGGGAGCTGTTTTTT.

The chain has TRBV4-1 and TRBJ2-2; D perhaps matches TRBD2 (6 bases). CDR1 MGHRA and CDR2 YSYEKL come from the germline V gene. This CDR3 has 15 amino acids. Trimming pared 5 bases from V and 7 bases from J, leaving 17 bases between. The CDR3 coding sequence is TGCGCCAGCAGCTTCTGGGGGGTATCGGGCGGGGAGCTGTTTTTT. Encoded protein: CASSFWGVSGGELFF.

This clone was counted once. The CDR3 is CASSSTGGNQPQHF. CDR3 sequence (DNA): TGTGCCAGTAGTTCGACAGGGGGCAATCAGCCCCAGCATTTT. The chain is built from TRBV19 and TRBJ1-5; 8 bases are a match to TRBD1. Germline V gene sequence: CDR1 LNHDA, CDR2 SQIVND (reference sequence). With 5 bases clipped from V and 2 bases from J, the junction kept 2 bases outside the gene matches. The CDR3 covers 14 residues.

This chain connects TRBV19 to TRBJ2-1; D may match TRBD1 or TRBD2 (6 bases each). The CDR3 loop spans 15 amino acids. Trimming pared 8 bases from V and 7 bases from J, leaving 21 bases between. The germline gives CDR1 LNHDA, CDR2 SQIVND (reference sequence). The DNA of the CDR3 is TGTGCCAGTGGATCTGAAGGGGGGCTAACGAATGAGCAGTTCTTC. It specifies CASGSEGGLTNEQFF.

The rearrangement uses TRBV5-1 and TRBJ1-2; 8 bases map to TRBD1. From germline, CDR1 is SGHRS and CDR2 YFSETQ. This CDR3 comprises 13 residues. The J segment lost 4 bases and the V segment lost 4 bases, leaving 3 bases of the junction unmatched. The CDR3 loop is CASSDGTGYGYTF. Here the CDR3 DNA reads TGCGCCAGCAGCGACGGGACAGGCTATGGCTACACCTTC.

The CDR3 loop reads CASSLNRGGDGETQYF. CDR3 nucleotides: TGTGCCAGCAGTTTGAATCGAGGGGGCGATGGAGAGACCCAGTACTTC. V and J are TRBV28 and TRBJ2-5, with 7 bases lining up with TRBD1. The germline CDR1 and CDR2 sequences are MDHEN and SYDVKM. After removal of 3 bases from V and 4 bases from J, the junction contained 11 bases not matched to a gene. The CDR3 is 16 residues long. The variable domain in full, with the rest retrieved from reference TRBV28 and TRBJ2-5, is DVKVTQSSRYLVKRTGEKVFLECVQDMDHENMFWYRQDPGLGLRLIYFSYDVKMKEKGDIPEGYSVSREKKERFSLILESASTNQTSMYLCASSLNRGGDGETQYFGPGTRLLVL.

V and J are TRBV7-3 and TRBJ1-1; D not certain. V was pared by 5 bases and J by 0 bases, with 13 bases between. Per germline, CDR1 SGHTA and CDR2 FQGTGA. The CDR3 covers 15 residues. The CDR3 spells CASSPTQAVNTEAFF. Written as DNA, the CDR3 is TGTGCCAGCAGCCCGACTCAGGCCGTGAACACTGAAGCTTTCTTT.

CDR3 nucleotide sequence: TGTGCCAGTAGTATACCTAGCGGGAGCCCCCAAGAGACCCAGTACTTC. Translation gives CASSIPSGSPQETQYF. The chain uses TRBV19 and TRBJ2-5; TRBD2 agrees at 10 bases. CDR1 is LNHDA and CDR2 is SQIVND in the germline V gene (reference sequence). J gave up 1 base and V 2 bases, and 4 bases lay outside the gene matches. The CDR3 sequence is 16 residues long. The full variable domain, with the rest looked up from reference TRBV19 and TRBJ2-5, is DGGITQSPKYLFRKEGQNVTLSCEQNLNHDAMYWYRQDPGQGLRLIYYSQIVNDFQKGDIAEGYSVSREKKESFPLTVTSAQKNPTAFYLCASSIPSGSPQETQYFGPGTRLLVL.

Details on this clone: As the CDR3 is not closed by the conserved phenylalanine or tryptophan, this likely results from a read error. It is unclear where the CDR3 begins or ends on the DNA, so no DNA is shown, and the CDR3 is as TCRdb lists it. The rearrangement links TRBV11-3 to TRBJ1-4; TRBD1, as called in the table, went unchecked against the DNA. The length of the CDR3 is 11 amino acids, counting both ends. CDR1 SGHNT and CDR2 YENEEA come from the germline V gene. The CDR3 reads CASNNEGTGVV.

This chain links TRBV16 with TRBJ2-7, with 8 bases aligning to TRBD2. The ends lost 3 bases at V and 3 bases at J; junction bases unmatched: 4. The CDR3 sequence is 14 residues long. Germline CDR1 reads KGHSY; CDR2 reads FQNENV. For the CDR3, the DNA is TGTGCCAGCAGCCAGTTAGCGGGGCTCTACGAGCAGTACTTC. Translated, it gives CASSQLAGLYEQYF.